This TCR beta chain comes out of a study of T cells in Graves' hyperthyroidism and ophthalmopathy. Researchers amplified the TCR beta CDR3 regions from RNA transcripts. The study used the HTBI primer set for a first-round RT-PCR of the TCR CDR3. TCRdb processed the multiplex PCR reads anew with MiXCR; each CDR3 protein has one entry. The data show a few hundred thousand distinct CDR3 sequences, around 14% seen once. This clonotype was observed at least ten times. Germline V gene sequence: CDR1 SQVTM, CDR2 ANQGSEA. CDR3 length equals 12 residues. With 7 bases removed from V and 0 bases from J, the gap between germline ends came to 8 bases.

The chain employs TRBV29-1 and TRBJ2-3, with D perhaps TRBD1 or TRBD2 (5 bases each). Sequenced input: blood. This TCR derives from a woman in her late teens or twenties with Graves' hyperthyroidism. The CDR3 region has the DNA TGCAGCGGAAGGGACAGCACAGATACGCAGTATTTT. Translation: CSGRDSTDTQYF.